A selection of T cell receptor beta chains follows, all from one sample in a study of breast tumors, draining lymph nodes, adjacent tissues. TCRdb reprocessed the multiplex PCR reads with MiXCR, giving one entry per CDR3 protein. The data show about 180,000 distinct CDR3 sequences, 30% to 35% seen once. The sample comprised axillary lymph node tissue. The receptor set was obtained from a female donor with breast cancer. Some clones in this sample may be carry-over from other donors' samples. The CDR3 runs from the conserved cysteine through the conserved F or W. A D gene is named only where the DNA matches it firmly. Clone size, where shown, is once, few, many, or a class for clones that have expanded.

v_call: TRBV27
d_call: NA
clone_size: NA
j_call: TRBJ2-4
cdr3_nt: TGTGCCAGCAGTTTTGTCGAGGGAAACATTCAGTACTTC
cdr3_aa: CASSFVEGNIQYF

v_call: TRBV7-9
d_call: TRBD1
clone_size: NA
j_call: TRBJ1-6
cdr3_nt: TGTGCCAGCAGCTCCCTGGACGGGACAGGGGGAAATAATTCACCCCTCCACTTT
cdr3_aa: CASSSLDGTGGNNSPLHF

v_call: TRBV7-8
d_call: NA
clone_size: many
j_call: TRBJ2-1
cdr3_nt: TGTGCCAGCAGCCCGGACTACAATGAGCAGTTCTTC
cdr3_aa: CASSPDYNEQFF

v_call: TRBV6-5
d_call: NA
clone_size: many
j_call: TRBJ1-2
cdr3_nt: TGTGCCAGCAGTTACTCAGGATATGGCTACACCTTC
cdr3_aa: CASSYSGYGYTF

v_call: TRBV10-3
d_call: NA
clone_size: NA
j_call: TRBJ1-4
cdr3_nt: TGTGCCATCAGTGAGGGGGAACTGTTTTTT
cdr3_aa: CAISEGELFF

v_call: TRBV13
d_call: NA
clone_size: NA
j_call: TRBJ2-2
cdr3_nt: TGTGCCAGCAGCTTAGGGACAGACCCCCTCGCGACCGGGGAGCTGTTTTTT
cdr3_aa: CASSLGTDPLATGELFF

v_call: TRBV20-1
d_call: NA
clone_size: NA
j_call: TRBJ2-5
cdr3_nt: TGCAGTGCTGGGATTTGGGGGGAGACCCAGTACTTC
cdr3_aa: CSAGIWGETQYF

v_call: TRBV5-4
d_call: NA
clone_size: few
j_call: TRBJ2-3
cdr3_nt: TGTGCCAGCAGCTTGGTCCAGGCCACTAGCACAGATACGCAGTATTTT
cdr3_aa: CASSLVQATSTDTQYF

v_call: TRBV6-6
d_call: NA
clone_size: NA
j_call: TRBJ2-5
cdr3_nt: TGTGCCAGCTCCATTCGGGAGACCCAGTACTTC
cdr3_aa: CASSIRETQYF

v_call: TRBV29-1
d_call: TRBD1
clone_size: many
j_call: TRBJ2-5
cdr3_nt: TGCAGCGACACAGGGGGCACAGAGACCCAGTACTTC
cdr3_aa: CSDTGGTETQYF

v_call: TRBV6-6
d_call: TRBD1
clone_size: once
j_call: TRBJ1-2
cdr3_nt: TGTGCCAGCAGTGTGAAGGGACAGGGCGGCGGCTACACCTTC
cdr3_aa: CASSVKGQGGGYTF

v_call: TRBV6-4
d_call: NA
clone_size: NA
j_call: TRBJ2-2
cdr3_nt: TGTGCCAGCAGTTACCCTGCGGCCGGGGAGCTGTTTTTT
cdr3_aa: CASSYPAAGELFF

v_call: TRBV2
d_call: NA
clone_size: NA
j_call: TRBJ1-1
cdr3_nt: TGTGCCAGCGGGGGGGGTGGGAACACTGAAGCTTTCTTT
cdr3_aa: CASGGGGNTEAFF

v_call: TRBV12-5
d_call: NA
clone_size: many
j_call: TRBJ2-7
cdr3_nt: TGTGCTAGTGGTTTGCCCCGGACACACTCCTACGAGCAGTACTTC
cdr3_aa: CASGLPRTHSYEQYF

v_call: TRBV12-3/TRBV12-4
d_call: NA
clone_size: many
j_call: TRBJ2-3
cdr3_nt: TGTGCCAGCAGCCTTACACGCACAGATACGCAGTATTTT
cdr3_aa: CASSLTRTDTQYF

v_call: TRBV30
d_call: NA
clone_size: many
j_call: TRBJ1-6
cdr3_nt: TGTGCCTGGAGAAGGGAGGGGAAAAATAATTCACCCCTCCACTTT
cdr3_aa: CAWRREGKNNSPLHF

v_call: TRBV10-1
d_call: NA
clone_size: NA
j_call: TRBJ1-3
cdr3_nt: TGCGCCAGCAGCTCCGGACACGATATCGGAGACACCATATATTTT
cdr3_aa: CASSSGHDIGDTIYF

v_call: TRBV7-3
d_call: TRBD2
clone_size: many
j_call: TRBJ2-1
cdr3_nt: TGTGCCAGCAGCCAGAGCGGGGGGGCATACAATGAGCAGTTCTTC
cdr3_aa: CASSQSGGAYNEQFF